These 8 T cell receptor beta chains came from one sample sequenced in a study of post-analysis software for immune sequencing data. Study-level points and caveats: Patients used about 5 TRBV segments, including TRBV5-6, TRBV5-1 and TRBV20-1, more often than controls.

Their target antigens are unknown. cDNA libraries for TCR beta contained unique molecular identifiers. TCRdb used MiXCR to reprocess the PCR reads, holding one entry per CDR3 protein. The data contain about 540,000 distinct CDR3 sequences, about a third of them singletons. Material: blood. The receptors were gathered from a girl aged 2-17 years with multiple sclerosis.

This clonotype was counted a few times. The chain couples TRBV21-1 to TRBJ2-7. TRBV21-1 is an annotated pseudogene. The CDR3 consists of 12 residues. CDR3 sequence (DNA): TGTGCCAGCAGCAACGGGGTCTACGAGCAGTACTTC. This sequence encodes CASSNGVYEQYF.

The chain uses TRBV4-1 and TRBJ2-1; D may correspond to TRBD1 or TRBD2 (5 bases each). This CDR3 is built from 17 residues. Germline V gives CDR1 MGHRA, CDR2 YSYEKL. V dropped 0 bases and J dropped 5 bases, with 17 bases sitting between them. The CDR3 loop reads CASSQDHGGPRDNEQFF. The CDR3 DNA sequence: TGCGCCAGCAGCCAAGATCATGGGGGACCCCGAGACAATGAGCAGTTCTTC.

This clonotype was detected once. The chain combines TRBV28 with TRBJ2-2; D is ambiguous. Looked up from germline, CDR1 is MDHEN and CDR2 is SYDVKM. The CDR3 runs to 12 residues. Trimming removed 3 bases from V and 6 bases from J, with 5 bases in between. The chain's CDR3 is CASSFGAGELFF. DNA for the CDR3: TGTGCCAGCAGTTTTGGGGCCGGGGAGCTGTTTTTT.

V usage is TRBV9 and J usage is TRBJ2-2; a possible D gene is TRBD1 (6 bases). This CDR3 comprises 19 residues. With 1 base removed from V and 3 bases from J, the gap between germline ends came to 22 bases. The germline gives CDR1 SGDLS, CDR2 YYNGEE. CDR3 nucleotides: TGTGCCAGCAGCGTAAATCCCAAAATACCGACAGGATACACCGGGGAGCTGTTTTTT. This codes for CASSVNPKIPTGYTGELFF.

This clonotype was counted only a few times. V is TRBV13 and J is TRBJ2-5, with D perhaps being TRBD1 or TRBD2 (6 bases each). CDR1 PRHDT and CDR2 FYEKMQ come from the germline V gene (reference sequence). CDR3 length: 15 amino acids. V shed 3 bases and J shed 5 bases, with 16 bases lying between them. CDR3 bases: TGTGCCAGCAGCTTGTTACAGGGTCGGGAGGAGACCCAGTACTTC. This sequence encodes CASSLLQGREETQYF. Full variable domain (rest looked up from reference TRBV13 and TRBJ2-5): AAGVIQSPRHLIKEKRETATLKCYPIPRHDTVYWYQQGPGQDPQFLISFYEKMQSDKGSIPDRFSAQQFSDYHSELNMSSLELGDSALYFCASSLLQGREETQYFGPGTRLLVL.

The table lists this clonotype with a few counts. The chain has TRBV6-4 and TRBJ2-3; 10 bases agree with TRBD2. Germline V gene sequence: CDR1 MRHNA, CDR2 SNTAGT. The CDR3 contains 15 residues. J was trimmed by 5 bases and V by 2 bases; bases with no gene match: 4. The CDR3 DNA sequence: TGTGCCAGCAGTGACCGAGCGGGGGGGCAAGATACGCAGTATTTT. Encoded protein: CASSDRAGGQDTQYF.

Remarks on this clonotype: The junction departs from the called germline gene at one end, perhaps through a read error. This chain uses TRBV12-3 or TRBV12-4 with TRBJ1-2, with a tentative D call TRBD1 (5 bases). This CDR3 has 13 amino acids. CDR3 in amino acids: CAGSLGADYGYTF. CDR3 nucleotides: TGTGCCGGCAGTTTAGGGGCGGACTATGGCTACACCTTC.

The sample holds a few counts of this clonotype. The genes are TRBV7-9 and TRBJ2-4; D not resolved. With 5 bases removed from V and 0 bases from J, the gap between germline ends came to 5 bases. CDR1 is SEHNR and CDR2 is FQNEAQ in the germline V gene (reference sequence). CDR3 length: 13 residues. Here the CDR3 DNA reads TGTGCCAGCAGCACCTTAGCCAAAAACATTCAGTACTTC. Translation: CASSTLAKNIQYF.